This T cell receptor beta chain came from a study of Tregs in tolerant kidney transplant recipients. J lost 2 bases, V lost 5 bases, and 7 bases had no gene match. Looked up from germline, CDR1 is LNHDA and CDR2 is SQIVND (reference sequence). This CDR3 has 15 amino acids. Comment on this clone: Its antigen is unknown.

Assay: immunoSEQ multiplex PCR; the TCRdb copy retains only in-frame clones and omits some. The table has 460 or so clones, approximately 39% seen once. The J gene is TRBJ2-7, the V gene TRBV19, with 9 bases that match TRBD2. Sequenced here: Tregs from blood cultured with allogeneic cells, sampled before the transplant. The sequence was collected from a human patient who received a combined kidney and bone marrow transplant. CDR3 in amino acids: CASSGRTSAAYEQYF. Here the CDR3 DNA reads TGTGCCAGTAGTGGGAGGACTAGCGCCGCCTACGAGCAGTACTTC.